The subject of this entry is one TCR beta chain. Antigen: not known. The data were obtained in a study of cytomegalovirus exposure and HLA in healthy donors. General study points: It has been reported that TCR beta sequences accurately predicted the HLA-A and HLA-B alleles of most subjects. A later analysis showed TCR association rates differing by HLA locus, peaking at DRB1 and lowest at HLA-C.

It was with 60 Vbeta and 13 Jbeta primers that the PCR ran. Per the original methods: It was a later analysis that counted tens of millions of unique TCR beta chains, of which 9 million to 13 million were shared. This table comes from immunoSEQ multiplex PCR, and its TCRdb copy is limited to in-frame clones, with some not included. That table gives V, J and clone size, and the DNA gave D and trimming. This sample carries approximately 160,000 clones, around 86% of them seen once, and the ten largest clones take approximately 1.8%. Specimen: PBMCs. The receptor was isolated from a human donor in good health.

As DNA, the CDR3 is TGTGCTAGTGGTTTGGTGACAGGTTTCTCCTACGAGCAGTACTTC. Translated: CASGLVTGFSYEQYF. The J gene is TRBJ2-7, the V gene TRBV12-5, with a possible D match to TRBD1 (6 bases). Trimming stripped 0 bases from V and 0 bases from J, with 9 bases between. Germline V gives CDR1 LGHNT, CDR2 FRNRAP. The CDR3 loop spans 15 amino acids.